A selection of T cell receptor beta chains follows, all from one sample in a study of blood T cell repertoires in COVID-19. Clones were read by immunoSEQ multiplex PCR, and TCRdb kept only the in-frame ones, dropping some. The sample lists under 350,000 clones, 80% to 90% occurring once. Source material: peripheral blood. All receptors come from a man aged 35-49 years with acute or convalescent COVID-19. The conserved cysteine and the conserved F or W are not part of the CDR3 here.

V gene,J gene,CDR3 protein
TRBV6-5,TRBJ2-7,ASRNTGGAYYEQY
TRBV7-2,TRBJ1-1,ASSSQGLTEAF
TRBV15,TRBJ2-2,ATAQREGGSGELF
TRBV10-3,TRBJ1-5,AISVEGPDSNQPQH
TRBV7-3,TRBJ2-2,ASSLLLGELF
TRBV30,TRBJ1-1,AWQILRNTEAF
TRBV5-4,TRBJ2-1,ASSLPGAGSYNEQF
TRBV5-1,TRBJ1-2,ASSPAGRPANYGYT
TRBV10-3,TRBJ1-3,AIGAGTPSGNTIY
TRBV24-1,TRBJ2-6,ATSDSLGGGGPAGANVLT
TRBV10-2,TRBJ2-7,ASTGTLYEQY
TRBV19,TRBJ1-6,ASSISLRSPLH
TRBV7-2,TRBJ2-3,ASRATGARVDTQY
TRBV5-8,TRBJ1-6,ASSFRRSDSPLH
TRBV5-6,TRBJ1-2,ASSEASWGYT
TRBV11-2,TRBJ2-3,ASSSLWGSGDTQY
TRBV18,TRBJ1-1,ASSDRGTTEAF